This T cell receptor (beta chain) comes out of a study of shared clonotypes between healthy human individuals (dated by TCRdb to the early 2020s). At the level of the whole study: A couple of women and a few men aged 18 to 49 years were included in the cohort. Libraries were prepared and TCR repertoires were sequenced by different laboratories using diverse techniques, in order to increase sequencing depth and limit assay-specific biases. For each donor, three plates each were used for CD4 naive and CD4 memory, two plates were used for CD8 naive, and one plate was used for CD8 memory. Blood TCR repertoires of five healthy adults were deeply sequenced to estimate repertoire size and the extent of clonotype sharing between individuals. Between about 0.85 and 8.9 billion PBMCs per donor were obtained by leukapheresis.

As for this clone: Its target antigen remains unknown. Base qualities were left out, and no much larger clone turns up one base away.

Using the deep immunoSEQ assay, TCR CDR3 regions were amplified from genomic DNA by multiplex PCR. Extracted genomic DNA from each cell subset was distributed evenly across all wells of several immunoSEQ 96-well plates, and each plate was treated as a replicate. For sorted subsets, 200 to 250 ng genomic DNA, equal to some 28,000 T cell genomes, was loaded into each replicate PCR. Purified libraries were measured with a Qubit 3.0 fluorometer, size-checked on a Bioanalyzer 2100, and measured again with the KAPA Library Quantification kit. Every immunoSEQ 96-well plate was sequenced on a separate single-read 150-cycle Illumina NextSeq 550 flow cell. In the paper's pipeline: Because the immunoSEQ output included only junctional sequences and no quality scores, the filtering could not be the same as the filtering used for full-length reads. To assign V/J genes and CDR3, sequences were annotated using PyIR, a Python wrapper for IgBLAST v1.9, with IMGT germline references. Reads were filtered out if the reads had weak V/J assignments (E-value above 1e-6), no CDR3, stop codons, out-of-frame junctions, or ambiguous translated residues. V3J clonotypes were defined as sequences sharing an identical inferred V gene, J gene, and CDR3 amino acid sequence. The percentage overlap between two repertoires was calculated by dividing the number of shared unique clonotypes by the size of the smaller repertoire. Three approaches were used to assess repertoire richness: RTK rarefaction, the Chao1 estimator, and Recon v2.1 estimates of unobserved clonotypes. Generation probabilities were computed with OLGA for all TCRbeta clonotypes obtained by the gDNA method from a handful of donors. This immuneACCESS table, as held by TCRdb, lists in-frame sequences with V and J called but not all clones. Of the missing ones, under half trace to an unresolved V gene in checked studies; the others have no known cause. V and J calls and clone size come straight from that table; D and trimming were deduced from the DNA. The sample table records around 2.1 million clones; 85% to 95% of these occur just once. The ten most abundant clones make up more than 1.5% of the sample.

For the CD8 naive samples, CD45RO-negative cells were positively selected for CCR7, yielding a CD45RA+CCR7+ population from which TemRA cells were excluded. The donors were healthy, HIV-negative adults with no recently reported acute infections or vaccinations. Every donor was a Caucasian adult living in Nashville, Tennessee, USA. Blood was collected by leukapheresis, and PBMCs were isolated by Ficoll-Histopaque density gradient centrifugation and then cryopreserved in liquid nitrogen vapor phase. Analytical flow cytometry was used to check the purity and quantity of each magnetically sorted T cell population. From each sorted fraction, genomic DNA was isolated and quantified by UV absorbance on a Nanodrop 2000c. The paper's findings and limits, for the study overall: Even with the large sequencing depth, rarefaction of the sorted-subset datasets indicated that sequencing was incomplete. Sampling was restricted to blood, and TCR repertoires in tissues likely differ from the TCR repertoires found in blood. Larger estimated clonotype richness was generally found for naive subsets than for memory subsets. Clonotypes shared by all four sorted-subset donors showed higher generation probabilities than non-shared clonotypes. Because the study included only a small number of donors, the genetic and exposure-history diversity represented was limited. Based on pairwise subsampling, the degree of clonotype sharing among donors was expected to be affected by sequencing depth. When a few donors were compared, the shared fraction of clonotypes was 5% to 6.5% for naive CD4, less than 4% for naive CD8, 2.3% for memory CD4, and less than 0.45% for memory CD8.

V and J are truncated by 4 bases and 3 bases respectively, leaving an intervening sequence of 10 bases. The CDR3, cysteine through phenylalanine, is 14 amino acids long. Of the read, only the CDR3 DNA is kept; its 42 bases are in frame from base 1. The germline V gene (reference sequence) specifies MNHEY as CDR1 and SMNVEV as CDR2. The rearranged segments are TRBV27 and TRBJ1-5, and perhaps TRBD1 as D gene, on 6 matching bases. Sequences were obtained from naive CD8+ T cells from PBMCs. The meaning of the sample's cell subset or site label: CD45RA+CCR7+. The receptor was isolated from a young man in good health. Some clones in this sample may be carry-over from other donors' samples. This receptor carries the CDR3 CASSWTAFNQPQHF. The nucleotide sequence is TGTGCCAGCAGTTGGACAGCCTTCAATCAGCCCCAGCATTTT.